Listed below are T cell receptor beta chains from one sample, sequenced in a study of cytomegalovirus exposure and HLA in healthy donors. The method was immunoSEQ multiplex PCR; TCRdb's version includes in-frame clones alone and lacks a portion of them. Of over 85,000 clones in the sample, approximately 80% were seen once. Material: PBMCs. The origin of the receptors is a female donor in good health and CMV-seronegative. Each CDR3 is given with its conserved first and last residue. The order of the fields is CDR3 protein, CDR3 DNA, J gene, clone size, D gene, V gene. The D gene is left open where the match is weak. Clone size is stated in some rows and not others, as once, few, many or a class when expanded.

CSGRQGLSAFF,TGCAGCGGCAGACAGGGTTTGTCGGCTTTCTTT,TRBJ1-1,NA,TRBD1,TRBV29-1
CAIRRDRENTEAFF,TGTGCCATCAGGAGGGACAGGGAAAACACTGAAGCTTTCTTT,TRBJ1-1,once,TRBD1,TRBV10-3
CALWDRKNYEQYF,TGTGCCCTATGGGACAGGAAAAACTACGAGCAGTACTTC,TRBJ2-7,NA,TRBD1,TRBV30
CASRATVRRQGAEAFF,TGTGCCAGCAGGGCGACAGTGAGGAGACAGGGTGCTGAAGCTTTCTTT,TRBJ1-1,NA,TRBD1,TRBV27
CASTPADSYQPQHF,TGTGCCAGTACCCCGGCAGACTCTTATCAGCCCCAGCATTTT,TRBJ1-5,NA,NA,TRBV19
CAWSVQFEAFF,TGTGCCTGGAGTGTCCAGTTTGAAGCTTTCTTT,TRBJ1-1,once,NA,TRBV30
CSVGWGGTEGETQYF,TGCAGCGTTGGATGGGGGGGTACAGAGGGGGAGACCCAGTACTTC,TRBJ2-5,NA,TRBD2,TRBV29-1
CASSNREGWGETQHF,TGTGCCAGCAGTAACAGGGAGGGATGGGGAGAGACCCAGCACTTC,TRBJ2-5,NA,NA,TRBV6-5
CASSESGGGRNEQFF,TGCGCCAGCAGTGAGTCAGGGGGCGGAAGAAATGAGCAGTTCTTC,TRBJ2-1,NA,TRBD1,TRBV10-1
CASSLGTGASNQPQHF,TGTGCCAGCAGCTTGGGGACAGGGGCTAGCAATCAGCCCCAGCATTTT,TRBJ1-5,NA,TRBD1,TRBV5-4
CASSREPSTPRRETQYF,TGTGCCAGCAGCCGTGAGCCTTCAACCCCCAGGAGGGAGACCCAGTACTTC,TRBJ2-5,NA,NA,TRBV5-6
CASSEYSRQPQHF,TGTGCCAGCAGCGAATACTCGCGACAGCCCCAGCATTTT,TRBJ1-5,few,NA,TRBV6-5
CASRSLGRLQVFYGYTF,TGTGCCAGCAGATCCCTCGGCCGGTTGCAGGTTTTCTATGGCTACACCTTC,TRBJ1-2,NA,NA,TRBV28
CASSLTAFTSAPLHF,TGCGCCAGCAGCCTGACAGCGTTCACCTCGGCACCCCTCCACTTT,TRBJ1-6,NA,NA,TRBV5-1
CASNSGQVGANEQYF,TGTGCCAGCAACTCGGGACAGGTAGGGGCTAACGAGCAGTACTTC,TRBJ2-7,few,TRBD1,TRBV7-9
CASSPRASRGSFQPQHF,TGTGCCAGCTCACCCCGGGCCTCCAGAGGGAGTTTTCAGCCCCAGCATTTT,TRBJ1-5,NA,NA,TRBV18
CASSYGQGPYNEQFF,TGTGCCAGCAGTTACGGACAAGGGCCCTACAATGAGCAGTTCTTC,TRBJ2-1,NA,NA,TRBV6-5
CASMRYLFRDYQPQHF,TGTGCCAGCATGCGGTACCTCTTCAGGGATTATCAGCCCCAGCATTTT,TRBJ1-5,NA,NA,TRBV28
CATSRGEGGKETQYF,TGTGCCACCAGCAGAGGGGAGGGGGGGAAGGAGACCCAGTACTTC,TRBJ2-5,once,NA,TRBV15
CAWTAGGNTEAFF,TGTGCCTGGACCGCCGGGGGGAACACTGAAGCTTTCTTT,TRBJ1-1,NA,NA,TRBV30
CASSGGWGYTF,TGTGCCAGCAGCGGAGGGTGGGGCTACACCTTC,TRBJ1-2,NA,NA,TRBV6-5
CASSLDRGNQPQHF,TGTGCCAGCAGCTTAGACAGGGGAAATCAGCCCCAGCATTTT,TRBJ1-5,NA,TRBD1,TRBV7-6
CASSWPGQGAYNEQFF,TGTGCCAGCAGCTGGCCGGGACAGGGGGCCTACAATGAGCAGTTCTTC,TRBJ2-1,medium-sized,TRBD1,TRBV13
CATSRRDRGTNEQFF,TGTGCCACCAGCCGCCGGGACAGGGGGACGAATGAGCAGTTCTTC,TRBJ2-1,NA,TRBD1,TRBV15
CATSREGQRNTEAFF,TGTGCCACCAGCAGAGAGGGACAACGGAACACTGAAGCTTTCTTT,TRBJ1-1,once,NA,TRBV15
CASSQGPTGTSGMGEQFF,TGCGCCAGCAGCCAAGGCCCCACCGGGACTAGCGGGATGGGTGAGCAGTTCTTC,TRBJ2-1,NA,TRBD2,TRBV4-3
CASSRSGTYEQYF,TGTGCCAGCTCCAGGAGCGGAACCTACGAGCAGTACTTC,TRBJ2-7,NA,NA,TRBV6-1
CAISVPFPGTSLYNEQFF,TGTGCCATCAGTGTCCCTTTTCCCGGGACTAGTCTTTACAATGAGCAGTTCTTC,TRBJ2-1,NA,TRBD2,TRBV10-3
CASSLAGREGSGYTF,TGCGCCAGCAGCTTGGCAGGCAGGGAGGGTAGCGGCTACACCTTC,TRBJ1-2,NA,NA,TRBV5-1
CASSQVTGVEYNEQFF,TGCGCCAGCAGCCAAGTAACGGGAGTTGAGTACAATGAGCAGTTCTTC,TRBJ2-1,NA,NA,TRBV4-1
CASSEDRGAYEQYF,TGTGCCAGCAGTGAAGACAGGGGAGCCTACGAGCAGTACTTC,TRBJ2-7,few,TRBD1,TRBV6-1
CASSSVRAGDRGEQFF,TGTGCCAGTAGTTCCGTCAGGGCGGGAGATAGGGGTGAGCAGTTCTTC,TRBJ2-1,NA,TRBD2,TRBV19
CASSFRSGSSYEQYF,TGTGCCAGCAGTTTCCGTAGCGGGAGCTCCTACGAGCAGTACTTC,TRBJ2-7,NA,TRBD2,TRBV28
CASKEGEQYF,TGTGCCAGCAAAGAGGGCGAGCAGTACTTC,TRBJ2-7,NA,NA,TRBV6-1
CASSVGQANQPQHF,TGTGCCAGCAGCGTAGGGCAGGCTAATCAGCCCCAGCATTTT,TRBJ1-5,NA,NA,TRBV9
CASSLGGTGTGNTIYF,TGTGCCAGCAGCTTGGGGGGGACAGGGACTGGAAACACCATATATTTT,TRBJ1-3,NA,TRBD1,TRBV5-5
CASSRTDYNEQFF,TGTGCCAGCAGCCGTACAGACTACAATGAGCAGTTCTTC,TRBJ2-1,once,NA,TRBV7-3
CASSLSRDNYGYTF,TGTGCCAGCAGCTTATCGCGGGACAACTATGGCTACACCTTC,TRBJ1-2,NA,NA,TRBV7-8
CASSLVAVSQPQHF,TGTGCCAGCAGCTTAGTAGCTGTGAGTCAGCCCCAGCATTTT,TRBJ1-5,few,NA,TRBV7-9
CASSRQPSSGNTIYF,TGTGCCAGTAGTCGACAACCAAGCTCTGGAAACACCATATATTTT,TRBJ1-3,NA,NA,TRBV19
CASSIDWAGMNTEAFF,TGTGCCAGTAGTATCGACTGGGCAGGGATGAACACTGAAGCTTTCTTT,TRBJ1-1,NA,NA,TRBV19
CSVVIGGDGYTF,TGCAGCGTTGTGATAGGGGGTGATGGCTACACCTTC,TRBJ1-2,NA,NA,TRBV29-1
CASSIGDIGYTF,TGTGCCAGTAGTATCGGGGACATTGGCTACACCTTC,TRBJ1-2,few,NA,TRBV19
CASSQEPGINSPLHF,TGCGCCAGCAGCCAAGAGCCAGGGATTAATTCACCCCTCCACTTT,TRBJ1-6,NA,NA,TRBV5-1
CASVGGQLQNGYTF,TGTGCCAGCGTAGGGGGACAGCTCCAGAATGGCTACACCTTC,TRBJ1-2,medium-sized,TRBD1,TRBV28
CASSSGHRNTEAFF,TGTGCCAGCAGCTCCGGACATAGGAACACTGAAGCTTTCTTT,TRBJ1-1,NA,NA,TRBV11-1
CASSPERRRGNTEAFF,TGCGCCAGCAGCCCCGAACGACGGCGAGGGAACACTGAAGCTTTCTTT,TRBJ1-1,NA,NA,TRBV5-1
CATIQQGQGGEQYF,TGTGCCACGATACAGCAGGGACAGGGAGGAGAGCAGTACTTC,TRBJ2-7,NA,TRBD1,TRBV10-3
CASSPGADYGYTF,TGTGCCAGCAGTCCAGGGGCGGACTATGGCTACACCTTC,TRBJ1-2,few,NA,TRBV6-6
CASSSGGDAFF,TGTGCCAGCAGCTCCGGGGGGGACGCTTTCTTT,TRBJ1-1,NA,NA,TRBV11-2
CASSVAGRTDTQYF,TGTGCCAGCAGTGTCGCGGGGCGCACAGATACGCAGTATTTT,TRBJ2-3,NA,NA,TRBV2
CASSSPGQGTYEQYF,TGTGCCAGCAGTTCTCCGGGACAGGGTACCTACGAGCAGTACTTC,TRBJ2-7,NA,TRBD1,TRBV6-1
CASSRRGDPYEQYF,TGTGCCAGCAGCCGGCGGGGGGACCCCTACGAGCAGTACTTC,TRBJ2-7,few,TRBD2,TRBV2
CASSLVQGRDTQYF,TGCGCCAGCAGCTTGGTACAGGGAAGGGATACGCAGTATTTT,TRBJ2-3,NA,NA,TRBV5-1
CASSWDRDGEQFF,TGTGCTAGCAGCTGGGACAGGGATGGTGAGCAGTTCTTC,TRBJ2-1,few,TRBD1,TRBV7-7
CSASLAEEQFF,TGCAGTGCTTCACTAGCGGAAGAGCAGTTCTTC,TRBJ2-1,NA,TRBD2,TRBV20-1
CASSIARTGALTDTQYF,TGTGCCAGCAGCATCGCCAGGACAGGGGCCCTCACAGATACGCAGTATTTT,TRBJ2-3,NA,TRBD1,TRBV9
CASSSGTSTDTQYF,TGTGCCAGCAGTAGCGGCACTAGCACAGATACGCAGTATTTT,TRBJ2-3,NA,NA,TRBV28
CASSLAPGENYEQYF,TGTGCCAGCAGCTTAGCGCCGGGGGAGAACTACGAGCAGTACTTC,TRBJ2-7,NA,NA,TRBV7-2
CASSRGTSGTYEQYF,TGTGCCAGCAGTCGCGGGACTAGCGGGACCTACGAGCAGTACTTC,TRBJ2-7,NA,TRBD2,TRBV13